Shown below are 16 T cell receptor beta chains from a single sample sequenced in a study of radiotherapy plus CTLA-4 blockade in lung cancer. Libraries were prepared by immunoSEQ multiplex PCR; TCRdb keeps only in-frame clonotypes and omits some of them. The sample lists around 70,000 clones; over 75% were seen once. The source was peripheral blood, collected from a patient treated with radiotherapy plus ipilimumab. These receptors were taken from a human donor with non-small cell lung cancer that progressed on radiotherapy plus ipilimumab.

This clone was found once. The chain links TRBV28 to TRBJ1-2, with no clear D. Germline V gene sequence: CDR1 MDHEN, CDR2 SYDVKM. The CDR3 has 11 amino acids. Between the trimmed V and J ends, which lost 10 bases and 0 bases, there was a span of 6 bases. The CDR3 loop is CATTANYGYTF. The CDR3, as DNA: TGTGCCACTACAGCTAACTATGGCTACACCTTC.

The V and J genes are TRBV28 and TRBJ2-7, with TRBD2 identical over 10 bases. With 9 bases clipped from V and 2 bases from J, the junction kept 16 bases outside the gene matches. CDR1 and CDR2 from the germline V gene are MDHEN and SYDVKM. CDR3 size: 17 residues. CDR3 bases: TGTGCCAGTTCTTTCACCTCGACTAGCGGGCGAACCTACGAGCAGTACTTC. Protein: CASSFTSTSGRTYEQYF. Looking up the rest from reference TRBV28 and TRBJ2-7 gives the full variable domain: DVKVTQSSRYLVKRTGEKVFLECVQDMDHENMFWYRQDPGLGLRLIYFSYDVKMKEKGDIPEGYSVSREKKERFSLILESASTNQTSMYLCASSFTSTSGRTYEQYFGPGTRLTVT.

This chain uses TRBV19 with TRBJ2-1, with D perhaps assigned TRBD1 or TRBD2 (5 bases each). The germline gives CDR1 LNHDA, CDR2 SQIVND (reference sequence). V was cut by 1 base and J by 6 bases, with 16 bases left in between. This CDR3 has 16 residues. The CDR3 loop reads CASSIVPGTLGNEQFF. CDR3 sequence (DNA): TGTGCCAGTAGTATAGTCCCAGGGACCCTGGGCAATGAGCAGTTCTTC.

The V and J genes are TRBV2 and TRBJ2-7; tentatively, D is TRBD1 (6 bases). The germline V and J ends were trimmed by 9 bases and 2 bases, with 20 bases remaining between them. The CDR3 runs 15 residues. The germline V gene encodes CDR1 SNHLY and CDR2 FYNNEI. DNA of the CDR3: TGTGCCAGTTCCATTGGTCAGGGGCCACCCTACGAGCAGTACGTC. This translates into CASSIGQGPPYEQYV.

J is TRBJ2-1 and V is TRBV19; D gene ambiguous. Germline values: CDR1 LNHDA, CDR2 SQIVND (reference sequence). The CDR3 sequence is 12 residues long. Trimming stripped 3 bases from V and 9 bases from J, with 9 bases between. The chain's CDR3 is CASSIGFTEQFF. The CDR3 nucleotides read TGTGCCAGTAGTATTGGCTTTACTGAGCAGTTCTTC.

This clone was counted once. The rearrangement links TRBV21-1 to TRBJ2-1. TRBV21-1 is reported as a pseudogene. The CDR3 is made up of 16 amino acids. CDR3 in amino acids: CASSAISRTHYNEQFF. The CDR3 DNA reads TGTGCCAGCAGCGCTATCTCGCGGACCCACTACAATGAGCAGTTCTTC.

The CDR3 bases are TGTGCCAGCAGTTCGGGACTGAGAGTAGAGCAAGAGACCCAGTACTTC. Translated: CASSSGLRVEQETQYF. The J gene is TRBJ2-5, the V gene TRBV6-5; D is perhaps TRBD2 (6 bases). The V end was cut by 4 bases, the J end by 2 bases, with 17 bases between. The CDR3 extends over 16 amino acids. CDR1 MNHEY and CDR2 SVGAGI come from the germline V gene.

This sequence joins TRBV2 and TRBJ2-2; TRBD1 matches 8 bases. The CDR3 is 15 amino acids. Germline V CDR1 and CDR2: SNHLY, FYNNEI. The V segment lost 8 bases and the J segment 4 bases; nucleotides outside the gene matches: 9. The CDR3 region is CASRLDRGITGELFF. DNA for the CDR3: TGTGCCAGCCGGTTAGACAGGGGCATCACCGGGGAGCTGTTTTTT.

The rearrangement uses TRBV19 and TRBJ2-1; 11 positions agree with TRBD2. Germline V gives CDR1 LNHDA, CDR2 SQIVND (reference sequence). The CDR3 runs to 13 residues. The trim removed 10 bases at V and 5 bases at J, leaving 4 bases unmatched. CDR3 nucleotides: TGTGCCATTACGGGACTAGCGGACAATGAGCAGTTCTTC. Amino acids: CAITGLADNEQFF.

The chain employs TRBV19 and TRBJ2-5; 7 nucleotides agree with TRBD1. CDR1 and CDR2 (germline): LNHDA, SQIVND (reference sequence). The CDR3 length is 16 residues. J lost 1 base, V lost 3 bases, and 8 bases had no gene match. CDR3 amino acids: CASSIASAGGQETQYF. The CDR3, as DNA: TGTGCCAGTAGTATTGCCTCGGCAGGGGGCCAAGAGACCCAGTACTTC.

This sequence joins TRBV27 and TRBJ2-2; D remains ambiguous. Germline V gene data show CDR1 as MNHEY and CDR2 as SMNVEV (reference sequence). V was pared by 0 bases and J by 0 bases, with 8 bases between. This CDR3 comprises 16 residues. CDR3 loop: CASSLSTFTNTGELFF. For the CDR3, the DNA is TGTGCCAGCAGTTTATCGACGTTTACGAACACCGGGGAGCTGTTTTTT.

The chain employs TRBV27 and TRBJ2-1; 9 bases match TRBD2. CDR1 is MNHEY and CDR2 is SMNVEV in the germline V gene (reference sequence). Trimming removed 5 bases from V and 5 bases from J; junction bases left unmatched: 10. The CDR3 sequence is 16 residues long. CDR3 nucleotides: TGTGCCAGCAGTACCTACACGGGACTAGCCCACAATGAGCAGTTCTTC. This gives the protein CASSTYTGLAHNEQFF.

CDR3 sequence reads: CASSLRDGNIQYF. Here the CDR3 DNA reads TGTGCCAGCAGTTTACGGGACGGAAACATTCAGTACTTC. The chain uses TRBV28 and TRBJ2-4, with D perhaps TRBD1 or TRBD2 (5 bases each). The V end lost 2 bases, the J end lost 6 bases, and 8 bases lay between the germline ends. Germline assignment: CDR1 MDHEN and CDR2 SYDVKM. The CDR3 has 13 amino acids.

For the CDR3, the DNA is TGTGCCAGCAGCAAACATCGACAGGGTCGGAATCAGCCCCAGCATTTT. The encoded protein is CASSKHRQGRNQPQHF. This chain links TRBV21-1 with TRBJ1-5; the D call in the table, TRBD1, was not verified against the DNA. TRBV21-1 is reported as a pseudogene. The CDR3 totals 16 residues.

The CDR3 sequence: CASSLRAWGDEQFF. The CDR3, as DNA: TGTGCCAGCAGTTTAAGGGCCTGGGGGGATGAGCAGTTCTTC. This rearrangement joins TRBV27 to TRBJ2-1; tentative D call: TRBD2 (6 bases). CDR1 is MNHEY and CDR2 is SMNVEV in the germline V gene (reference sequence). V was clipped by 2 bases and J by 8 bases, with 13 bases between them. This CDR3 region has 14 residues.

The V call is TRBV5-8, the J call TRBJ1-3, with D hard to call. The CDR3 is 15 residues long. Germline loops: CDR1 SGHTS, CDR2 YDEGEE. The V end lost 2 bases, the J end lost 4 bases, and 13 bases lay between the germline ends. This CDR3 reads CASSFRRAVGNTIYF. The DNA of the CDR3 is TGTGCCAGCAGCTTCCGCCGGGCGGTAGGAAACACCATATATTTT.